This T cell receptor beta chain derives from a study of cytomegalovirus exposure and HLA in healthy donors. The CDR3 loop spans 14 amino acids. Looked up from germline, CDR1 is LNHDA and CDR2 is SQIVND (reference sequence). Trimming left V 5 bases short and J 4 bases short, with 15 bases between. The study, taken as a whole, reports: Subsequent analysis showed first-cohort TCR clusters tending to co-occur in 120 validation repertoires.

About this clone itself: Its antigen remains unknown.

Profiling relied on immunoSEQ multiplex PCR, and the TCRdb table lists in-frame clones only, not all of them. The data hold under 85,000 clones, with around 92% observed a single time. This rearrangement joins TRBV19 to TRBJ2-7, with D perhaps TRBD2 (5 bases). Material for sequencing was PBMCs. The source of this sequence is a man younger than 30 in good health and CMV-seropositive. CDR3 nucleotide sequence: TGTGCCAGTAGTGGCCCCGCCACGGGATACGAGCAGTACTTC. The encoded protein is CASSGPATGYEQYF.